What follows are 8 T cell receptor beta chains derived from one specimen sequenced in a study of monozygotic twins with inflammatory bowel disease (dated by TCRdb to the late 2010s). The library was generated by 5' RACE. Sequenced on an Illumina HiSeq 2500. One entry per CDR3 protein sequence results from the TCRdb reprocessing of the reads, with DNA left out. The table for this sample shows a few hundred thousand distinct CDR3 sequences. The ten largest clones add up to over 5% of the sample. Source material: blood. The receptors stem from a human donor with ulcerative colitis or Crohn's disease, or a healthy co-twin of an affected twin (not recorded which).

The chain couples TRBV28 to TRBJ2-1. From germline, CDR1 is MDHEN and CDR2 SYDVKM. The CDR3 has 15 amino acids. CDR3 protein: CASSLSSAGRNEQFF.

The CDR3 loop is CASSLWTGQNGELFF. The chain recombines TRBV5-5 with TRBJ2-2; the TCRdb D gene call, TRBD1, has no DNA to confirm it. This CDR3 has 15 residues. From germline, CDR1 is SGHKS and CDR2 YYEKEE (reference sequence). Together with reference TRBV5-5 and TRBJ2-2, the CDR3 gives the full variable domain: DAGVTQSPTHLIKTRGQQVTLRCSPISGHKSVSWYQQVLGQGPQFIFQYYEKEERGRGNFPDRFSARQFPNYSSELNVNALLLGDSALYLCASSLWTGQNGELFFGEGSRLTVL.

The rearrangement joins TRBV10-3 to TRBJ2-3; the D call of TRBD2 rests on TCRdb alone, since no DNA is present to check it. Germline loops: CDR1 ENHRY, CDR2 SYGVKD. The CDR3 totals 16 residues. The CDR3: CAISESTSGVTDTQYF.

The chain couples TRBV21-1 to TRBJ1-2. TRBV21-1 is flagged as a pseudogene. The CDR3 sequence is 14 residues long. The CDR3 region is CASSKFRDARGYTF.

The chain uses TRBV20-1 and TRBJ2-3; TCRdb's assignment of TRBD1 cannot be checked, as there is no DNA. Germline-derived CDR1 and CDR2 are DFQATT and SNEGSKA (reference sequence). The CDR3 contains 16 residues. CDR3 in amino acids: CSARPWGRGRTDTQYF.

The gene calls are TRBV5-1 and TRBJ2-1; the D call from TCRdb, TRBD1, cannot be confirmed without DNA. Germline CDR1 and CDR2: SGHRS and YFSETQ. The CDR3 contains 13 residues. CDR3 protein: CASIRNPGQIPFF.

The rearrangement joins TRBV28 to TRBJ2-7; the TRBD1 assignment by TCRdb is unverifiable without DNA. The CDR3 runs to 15 residues. In germline, CDR1 is MDHEN, CDR2 SYDVKM. This chain's CDR3 is CASSPSPRDPYEQYF.

This sequence joins TRBV15 and TRBJ2-3; TCRdb lists TRBD1, though no DNA is available to test this call. Looked up from germline, CDR1 is LNHNV and CDR2 is YYDKDF (reference sequence). The CDR3 has 18 residues. CDR3 sequence: CATSEAPKRGLLGDTQYF. The variable domain in full, with the rest retrieved from reference TRBV15 and TRBJ2-3, is DAMVIQNPRYQVTQFGKPVTLSCSQTLNHNVMYWYQQKSSQAPKLLFHYYDKDFNNEADTPDNFQSRRPNTSFCFLDIRSPGLGDTAMYLCATSEAPKRGLLGDTQYFGPGTRLTVL.